This T cell receptor beta chain derives from a study of blood T cell repertoires in COVID-19. Germline CDR1 reads SGHRS; CDR2 reads YFSETQ. V was trimmed by 2 bases and J by 5 bases, leaving 16 bases between them. The CDR3 contains 15 residues. All exposed participants met a person with COVID-19 within 2 weeks before entering the study. Some clones are missing from TCRdb's copy, which holds only in-frame ones; the method was immunoSEQ multiplex PCR. This table holds roughly 250,000 clones, 85% to 90% found once. The sample comprised PBMCs or T cells enriched from blood (not recorded which). The chain is built from TRBV5-1 and TRBJ2-5; D may be TRBD1 (5 bases). This clonotype was sampled from a man aged 45-65 years who had been exposed to COVID-19. The CDR3 sequence is CASSFAGLSSETQYF. In nucleotides, the CDR3 is TGCGCCAGCAGCTTTGCAGGGCTCTCGAGCGAGACCCAGTACTTC.